This TCR beta chain was sequenced during a study of T cells after yellow fever vaccination. The CDR3 extends over 20 amino acids. Trimming cost V 0 bases and J 5 bases; bases outside gene matches: 17. Germline V CDR1 and CDR2: SGDLS, YYNGEE. One entry per CDR3 protein results from TCRdb running MiXCR on the 5' RACE reads. The sample lists some 200,000 distinct CDR3 sequences, 3.2% occurring once. The source was CD4+ T cells sorted from PBMCs, collected 10 days after the yellow fever booster vaccination. This TCR was recovered from a man between 18 and 29 years old who received the YFV17D yellow fever vaccine. The chain employs TRBV9 and TRBJ2-1, with 10 bases lining up with TRBD1. CDR3 coding DNA: TGTGCCAGCAGCGTAGCGTTGATGGGGGACAGGGGAAGCGGGGACAATGAGCAGTTCTTC. It codes for CASSVALMGDRGSGDNEQFF.